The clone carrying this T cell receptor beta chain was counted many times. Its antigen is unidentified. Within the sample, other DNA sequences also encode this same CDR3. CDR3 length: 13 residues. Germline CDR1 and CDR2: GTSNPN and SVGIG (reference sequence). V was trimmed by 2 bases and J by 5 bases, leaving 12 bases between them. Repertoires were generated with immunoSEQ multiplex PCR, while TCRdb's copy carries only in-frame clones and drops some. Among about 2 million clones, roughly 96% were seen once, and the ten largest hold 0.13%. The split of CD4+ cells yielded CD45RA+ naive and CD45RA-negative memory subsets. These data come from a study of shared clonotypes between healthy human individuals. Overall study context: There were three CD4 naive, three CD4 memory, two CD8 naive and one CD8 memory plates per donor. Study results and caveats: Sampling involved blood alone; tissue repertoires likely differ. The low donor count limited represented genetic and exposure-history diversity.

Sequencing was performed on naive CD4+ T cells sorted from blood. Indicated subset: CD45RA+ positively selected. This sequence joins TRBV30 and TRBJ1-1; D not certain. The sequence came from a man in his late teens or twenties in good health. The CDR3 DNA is TGTGCCTGGAGTCCCGATATGCGGACTGAAGCTTTCTTT. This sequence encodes CAWSPDMRTEAFF.